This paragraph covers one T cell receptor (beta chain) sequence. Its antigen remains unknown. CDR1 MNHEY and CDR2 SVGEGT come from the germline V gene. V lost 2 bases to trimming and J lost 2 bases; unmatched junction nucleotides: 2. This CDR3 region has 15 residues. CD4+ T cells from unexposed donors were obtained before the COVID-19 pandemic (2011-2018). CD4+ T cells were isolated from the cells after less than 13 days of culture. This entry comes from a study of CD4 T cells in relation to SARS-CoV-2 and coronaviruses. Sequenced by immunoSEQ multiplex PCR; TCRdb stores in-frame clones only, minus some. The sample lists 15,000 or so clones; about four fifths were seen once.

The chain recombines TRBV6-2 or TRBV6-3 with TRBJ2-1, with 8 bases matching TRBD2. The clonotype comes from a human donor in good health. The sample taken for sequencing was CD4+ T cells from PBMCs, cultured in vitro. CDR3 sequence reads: CASSYAGGAYNEQFF. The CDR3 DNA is TGTGCCAGCAGTTACGCCGGGGGGGCCTACAATGAGCAGTTCTTC.